One and the same sample provided the 32 T cell receptor beta chains below, sequenced in a study of OX40 agonist ivuxolimab in advanced cancers. Assay used: immunoSEQ multiplex PCR; TCRdb lists only in-frame clones, some missing. The table shows approximately 51,000 clones, with around 77% occurring only once. The material was CD4+ or CD8+ T cells sorted from blood, obtained in a trial of the OX40 agonist ivuxolimab. The receptors come from an adult with an advanced solid tumor such as melanoma, head and neck, liver or kidney cancer.

This clone was seen a handful of times. The chain has TRBV5-6 and TRBJ1-1; TRBD1 might be the D (6 bases). This CDR3 spans 13 amino acids. Trimming shortened V by 2 bases and J by 6 bases, and 11 bases separated the two germline ends. Germline assignment: CDR1 SGHDT and CDR2 YYEEEE. CDR3 nucleotides: TGTGCCAGCAGCTTCACGGGGGCTCCTGAAGCTTTCTTT. Protein sequence: CASSFTGAPEAFF.

The table lists this clone with a few counts. This chain uses TRBV30 with TRBJ2-7; 9 positions match TRBD1. This CDR3 is 15 amino acids long. Germline V gene lookup returns CDR1 GTSNPN and CDR2 SVGIG (reference sequence). V lost 6 bases and J lost 2; bases outside the gene matches: 11. The CDR3 nucleotides are TGTGCCTGTAGTAAGTCCCGGGACAGGGCCTACGAGCAGTACTTC. Translation: CACSKSRDRAYEQYF.

The gene calls are TRBV7-6 and TRBJ1-3, with 11 bases aligning to TRBD1. CDR3 length equals 20 residues. CDR1 is SGHVS, CDR2 FNYEAQ, per germline. Trimming at V came to 5 bases and at J to 0 bases, leaving 15 bases not matched to a gene. This chain's CDR3 is CASSPRTGGFQHYSGNTIYF. The CDR3 DNA reads as TGTGCCAGCAGCCCGCGGACAGGGGGCTTCCAACACTACTCTGGAAACACCATATATTTT.

V usage is TRBV28 and J usage is TRBJ1-1, with D tentatively TRBD1 (5 bases). Germline V gene data show CDR1 as MDHEN and CDR2 as SYDVKM. Deletions cut 2 bases from V and 6 bases from J, with 13 bases between. This CDR3 comprises 14 residues. CDR3 nucleotides: TGTGCCAGCAGTTTACCGCAGGGTAGGGCTGAAGCTTTCTTT. Its protein is CASSLPQGRAEAFF.

The CDR3 DNA is TGCGCCAGCAGTGAGTCCCCAGGTGGGGCCACTGAAGCTTTCTTT. Protein sequence: CASSESPGGATEAFF. The gene calls are TRBV10-1 and TRBJ1-1; maybe TRBD1 (5 bases). Trimming removed 0 bases from V and 4 bases from J, with 12 bases in between. This CDR3 is 15 amino acids long. Per germline, CDR1 WNHNN and CDR2 SYGVQD (reference sequence).

The chain links TRBV9 to TRBJ2-2; D is tentatively TRBD1 or TRBD2 (7 bases each). There are 16 residues in the CDR3. Trimming pared 0 bases from V and 3 bases from J, leaving 12 bases between. The V gene's germline CDR1 is SGDLS and CDR2 YYNGEE. CDR3 protein: CASSVVSGGDTGELFF. The CDR3 bases are TGTGCCAGCAGCGTAGTGTCAGGGGGGGACACCGGGGAGCTGTTTTTT.

The table lists this clone with a count of one. The chain combines TRBV5-1 with TRBJ2-1; 9 positions agree with TRBD1. The CDR3 totals 17 residues. Germline assignment: CDR1 SGHRS and CDR2 YFSETQ. V lost 2 bases and J lost 2; bases outside the gene matches: 8. In DNA, the CDR3 is TGCGCCAGCAGCTTTAGAGTGGGACAGGGCCCCTACAATGAGCAGTTCTTC. It yields the protein CASSFRVGQGPYNEQFF. The full variable domain, with the rest looked up from reference TRBV5-1 and TRBJ2-1, is KAGVTQTPRYLIKTRGQQVTLSCSPISGHRSVSWYQQTPGQGLQFLFEYFSETQRNKGNFPGRFSGRQFSNSRSEMNVSTLELGDSALYLCASSFRVGQGPYNEQFFGPGTRLTVL.

This clone was picked up one time. This chain links TRBV7-2 with TRBJ1-2, with D possibly being TRBD1 (6 bases). The CDR3 runs 14 residues. Germline V lookup: CDR1 SGHTA, CDR2 FQGNSA. V lost 7 bases to trimming and J lost 0 bases, with 12 bases between them. In DNA form, the CDR3 reads TGTGCCAGCAACGACAGGAGAACTAACTATGGCTACACCTTC. It translates to CASNDRRTNYGYTF.

This clone was detected only a few times. The V gene is TRBV28, the J gene TRBJ1-3, with D uncertain. CDR3 length: 16 residues. V lost 2 bases and J 1 base, leaving 12 bases between the germline ends. CDR1 is MDHEN and CDR2 is SYDVKM in the germline V gene. This CDR3 reads CASSLAEVISGNTIYF. CDR3 bases: TGTGCCAGCAGTTTAGCGGAGGTCATTTCTGGAAACACCATATATTTT.

This rearrangement joins TRBV4-1 to TRBJ1-3; maybe TRBD1 (5 bases). The CDR3 consists of 17 residues. With 4 bases removed from V and 0 bases from J, the gap between germline ends came to 16 bases. Per germline, CDR1 MGHRA and CDR2 YSYEKL. This CDR3 reads CASSRQGIILSGNTIYF. The CDR3 DNA sequence: TGCGCCAGCAGCCGGCAGGGCATCATCCTCTCTGGAAACACCATATATTTT.

V gene TRBV2 combines with J gene TRBJ1-4; TRBD1 aligns across 7 bases. With 8 bases clipped from V and 7 bases from J, the junction kept 10 bases outside the gene matches. In germline, CDR1 is SNHLY, CDR2 FYNNEI. This CDR3 comprises 14 residues. The CDR3 loop reads CASGKGQNLEKLFF. CDR3 coding DNA: TGTGCCAGCGGAAAGGGACAGAATCTTGAAAAACTGTTTTTT.

This clone showed up just a few times. The V call is TRBV15, the J call TRBJ2-1; 9 nucleotides agree with TRBD1. CDR1 and CDR2 (germline): LNHNV, YYDKDF (reference sequence). The CDR3 runs to 15 residues. Trimming at V came to 3 bases and at J to 7 bases, leaving 7 bases not matched to a gene. The CDR3 region is CATSRRGQGYNEQFF. The DNA of the CDR3 is TGTGCCACCAGCAGGCGGGGACAGGGTTATAATGAGCAGTTCTTC.

With regard to this clone: Other DNA sequences of this sample code for an identical CDR3. The chain employs TRBV5-1 and TRBJ2-2; TRBD1 might be the D (5 bases). V lost 0 bases and J 4 bases, leaving 10 bases between the germline ends. CDR1 is SGHRS and CDR2 is YFSETQ in the germline V gene. There are 15 residues in the CDR3. In nucleotides, the CDR3 is TGCGCCAGCAGCTTGGCCCAGGGATCCACCGGGGAGCTGTTTTTT. It encodes CASSLAQGSTGELFF. The full variable domain, completed using reference TRBV5-1 and TRBJ2-2, is KAGVTQTPRYLIKTRGQQVTLSCSPISGHRSVSWYQQTPGQGLQFLFEYFSETQRNKGNFPGRFSGRQFSNSRSEMNVSTLELGDSALYLCASSLAQGSTGELFFGEGSRLTVL.

The rearrangement links TRBV9 to TRBJ2-6, with D maybe TRBD1 (6 bases). Trimming cost V 0 bases and J 0 bases, with 13 bases left between them. The length of the CDR3 is 18 residues. Germline loops: CDR1 SGDLS, CDR2 YYNGEE. The CDR3 here is CASSVVGGSGSGANVLTF. In DNA, the CDR3 is TGTGCCAGCAGCGTAGTAGGGGGATCCGGCTCTGGGGCCAACGTCCTGACTTTC.

As for this clone: Within the sample, other DNA sequences also encode this same CDR3. The chain carries TRBV28 and TRBJ2-7; D is uncertain. V was pared by 11 bases and J by 2 bases, with 10 bases between. Germline loops: CDR1 MDHEN, CDR2 SYDVKM. The CDR3 contains 11 residues. Here the CDR3 reads CASSGTYEQYF. CDR3 DNA sequence: TGTGCCTCCAGTGGGACCTACGAGCAGTACTTC. The entire variable domain, with the rest obtained from reference TRBV28 and TRBJ2-7, is as follows: DVKVTQSSRYLVKRTGEKVFLECVQDMDHENMFWYRQDPGLGLRLIYFSYDVKMKEKGDIPEGYSVSREKKERFSLILESASTNQTSMYLCASSGTYEQYFGPGTRLTVT.

This sequence joins TRBV10-1 and TRBJ2-7; weak D call: TRBD1 (5 bases). Trimming cost V 4 bases and J 5 bases, with 9 bases left between them. The CDR3 covers 12 residues. CDR1 and CDR2 (germline): WNHNN, SYGVQD (reference sequence). In DNA form, the CDR3 reads TGCGCCAGCAGTGGTCAGGGTAACGAGCAGTACTTC. Protein product: CASSGQGNEQYF.

The chain is built from TRBV23-1 and TRBJ2-7, with a possible D match to TRBD2 (5 bases). TRBV23-1 is treated as an ORF (open reading frame) with a function not yet certain. The CDR3 loop spans 16 amino acids. V shed 0 bases and J shed 6 bases, with 18 bases lying between them. DNA of the CDR3: TGCGCCAGCAGTCAATCTACCCGGGAATTTACTACCGAGCAGTACTTC. It yields the protein CASSQSTREFTTEQYF.

This rearrangement joins TRBV5-6 to TRBJ1-2; 9 bases fit TRBD1. With 5 bases clipped from V and 0 bases from J, the junction kept 8 bases outside the gene matches. The CDR3 runs to 16 residues. The V gene's germline CDR1 is SGHDT and CDR2 YYEEEE. CDR3 nucleotide sequence: TGTGCCAGCAGTCCGGGACAGGGAAGAGCTAACTATGGCTACACCTTC. Residues: CASSPGQGRANYGYTF.

V gene TRBV27 combines with J gene TRBJ2-7; TRBD2 aligns across 10 bases. The trim removed 8 bases at V and 6 bases at J, leaving 7 bases unmatched. This CDR3 spans 13 amino acids. Germline V gene data show CDR1 as MNHEY and CDR2 as SMNVEV (reference sequence). The CDR3 sequence: CASHSSGSLEQYF. The CDR3 nucleotides are TGTGCCAGCCATTCTAGCGGGAGTCTCGAGCAGTACTTC.

Here the CDR3 DNA reads TGTGCCAGCTCACCCGGCGCGTACTCTGGAAACACCATATATTTT. This codes for CASSPGAYSGNTIYF. The chain combines TRBV18 with TRBJ1-3; D is unclear. The germline CDR1 and CDR2 sequences are KGHSH and LQKENI. The CDR3 has 15 residues. Trimming stripped 3 bases from V and 0 bases from J, with 9 bases between.

The chain is built from TRBV10-1 and TRBJ2-2, with 7 bases lining up with TRBD2. The CDR3 has 17 residues. Per germline, CDR1 WNHNN and CDR2 SYGVQD (reference sequence). V trimming: 7 bases; J trimming: 1 base; junction bases outside the gene matches: 12. CDR3 in DNA: TGCGCCAGCACTAACAAGGCTAGCGGAGGGAACACCGGGGAGCTGTTTTTT. Its translation: CASTNKASGGNTGELFF.

This sequence joins TRBV7-9 and TRBJ2-2, with 9 bases aligning to TRBD2. Trimming cost V 5 bases and J 6 bases; bases outside gene matches: 13. CDR1 and CDR2 from the germline V gene are SEHNR and FQNEAQ (reference sequence). CDR3 length equals 17 residues. The CDR3 loop reads CASSTWPTSGSSGELFF. The CDR3 bases are TGTGCCAGCAGCACCTGGCCGACTAGCGGCAGCTCCGGGGAGCTGTTTTTT.

The chain joins TRBV7-6 to TRBJ1-5; D gene uncertain. The length of the CDR3 is 11 residues. Trimming left V 5 bases short and J 10 bases short, with 9 bases between. Germline CDR1 and CDR2: SGHVS and FNYEAQ. The CDR3 reads CASSLDGPQHF. The CDR3 coding sequence is TGTGCCAGCAGCCTTGATGGACCCCAGCATTTT.

The chain employs TRBV4-1 and TRBJ1-2, with 8 bases that match TRBD1. Germline values: CDR1 MGHRA, CDR2 YSYEKL. This CDR3 is built from 14 residues. The V and J ends lost 0 bases and 8 bases, in that order; junction bases with no gene match: 5. The CDR3 nucleotides read TGCGCCAGCAGCCAAGATGGACAGGGCTGGGGCTACACCTTC. It is translated as CASSQDGQGWGYTF.

About this clone: The same CDR3 also results from other DNA sequences found in this sample. This chain connects TRBV6-5 to TRBJ1-1; D call uncertain. Germline V gene data show CDR1 as MNHEY and CDR2 as SVGAGI. Trimming removed 0 bases from V and 3 bases from J, with 8 bases in between. The CDR3 covers 14 residues. CDR3 sequence reads: CASSYSSGDTEAFF. CDR3 DNA sequence: TGTGCCAGCAGTTACTCTTCAGGAGACACTGAAGCTTTCTTT.

CDR3 nucleotides: TGTGCCAGCTCACCAGCGCAGCTGAACACCGGGGAGCTGTTTTTT. Its translation: CASSPAQLNTGELFF. The gene calls are TRBV18 and TRBJ2-2; no clear D gene. V gave up 2 bases and J gave up 1 base, with 8 bases separating them. This CDR3 is built from 15 residues. CDR1 KGHSH and CDR2 LQKENI come from the germline V gene.

The J gene is TRBJ1-5, the V gene TRBV15; D is unresolved. Trimming removed 0 bases at V and 7 bases at J, with 4 bases between. CDR1 and CDR2 (germline): LNHNV, YYDKDF (reference sequence). This CDR3 contains 12 residues. The CDR3 DNA is TGTGCCACCAGCAGAGATTGGCAGCCCCAGCATTTT. Its translation is CATSRDWQPQHF.

The J gene is TRBJ2-5, the V gene TRBV21-1; the table's D call of TRBD2 was not tested on the DNA. TRBV21-1 has pseudogene status. The CDR3 runs to 18 residues. In DNA, the CDR3 is TGTGCCAGCAGCAAAGCCGAGGGAGGATGGCCGCGGCAAGAGACCCAGTACTTC. This sequence encodes CASSKAEGGWPRQETQYF.

The V and J genes are TRBV6-1 and TRBJ1-5, with TRBD1 matching over 7 bases. The CDR3 loop spans 17 amino acids. In germline, CDR1 is MNHNS, CDR2 SASEGT. V lost 4 bases and J lost 7; bases outside the gene matches: 16. Here the CDR3 reads CASSGQGAVGAGQPQHF. Here the CDR3 DNA reads TGTGCCAGCAGTGGACAGGGAGCCGTCGGAGCAGGGCAGCCCCAGCATTTT.

V and J are TRBV18 and TRBJ2-7; the D gene could be TRBD1 or TRBD2 (5 bases each). V was pared by 6 bases and J by 2 bases, with 11 bases between. CDR3 length equals 13 residues. CDR1 KGHSH and CDR2 LQKENI come from the germline V gene. CDR3 bases: TGTGCCAGCTCCCGGGACGGCGCCTACGAGCAGTACTTC. Its protein product is CASSRDGAYEQYF.

The genes are TRBV5-1 and TRBJ2-5; 7 nucleotides agree with TRBD2. This CDR3 comprises 16 residues. The V and J ends lost 4 bases and 4 bases, in that order; junction bases with no gene match: 13. Germline V gene data show CDR1 as SGHRS and CDR2 as YFSETQ. The CDR3 protein is CASSRGSGTSVETQYF. The CDR3 coding sequence is TGCGCCAGCAGCCGCGGGAGCGGGACGTCGGTAGAGACCCAGTACTTC.

The CDR3 coding sequence is TGTGCCAGCAGGGGGTTGGGGCGGGAGCGGTACTCCTACAATGAGCAGTTCTTC. Protein sequence: CASRGLGRERYSYNEQFF. This chain connects TRBV7-9 to TRBJ2-1; 7 bases are shared with TRBD2. The CDR3 covers 18 residues. V lost 6 bases, J lost 0 bases, and 14 bases stayed unmatched. Germline V lookup: CDR1 SEHNR, CDR2 FQNEAQ (reference sequence).